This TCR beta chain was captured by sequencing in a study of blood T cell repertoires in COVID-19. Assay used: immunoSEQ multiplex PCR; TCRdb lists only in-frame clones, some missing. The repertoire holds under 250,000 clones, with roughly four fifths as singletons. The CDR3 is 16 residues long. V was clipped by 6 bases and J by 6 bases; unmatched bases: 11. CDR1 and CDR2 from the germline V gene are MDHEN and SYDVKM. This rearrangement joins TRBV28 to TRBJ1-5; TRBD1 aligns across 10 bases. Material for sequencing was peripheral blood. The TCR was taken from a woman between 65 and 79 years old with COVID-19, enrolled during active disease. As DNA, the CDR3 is TGTGCCAGCAGGAACCCGGGACAGGGGTTCGGTCAGCCCCAGCATTTT. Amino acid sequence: CASRNPGQGFGQPQHF. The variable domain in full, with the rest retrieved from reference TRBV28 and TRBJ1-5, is DVKVTQSSRYLVKRTGEKVFLECVQDMDHENMFWYRQDPGLGLRLIYFSYDVKMKEKGDIPEGYSVSREKKERFSLILESASTNQTSMYLCASRNPGQGFGQPQHFGDGTRLSIL.